These 4 T cell receptor beta chains share one sample of origin, sequenced in a study of T cells in Graves' hyperthyroidism and ophthalmopathy. The CDR3 regions of TCR beta were amplified from RNA transcripts. With the HTBI primer set, the TCR CDR3 went through a first round of RT-PCR. Each CDR3 protein gets one entry after TCRdb re-called the multiplex PCR reads with MiXCR. The data show about 250,000 distinct CDR3 sequences, around 24% seen once. Source material: blood. The receptor set was obtained from a woman in her thirties or forties with Graves' ophthalmopathy.

This clonotype was counted at least ten times. The J gene is TRBJ2-4, the V gene TRBV20-1, with D possibly being TRBD1 or TRBD2 (6 bases each). CDR1 is DFQATT, CDR2 SNEGSKA, per germline (reference sequence). Trimming pared 3 bases from V and 0 bases from J, leaving 9 bases between. The CDR3 is 14 residues long. The CDR3 nucleotides are TGCAGTGCTAGGGGGGGCCTAGCCAAAAACATTCAGTACTTC. This encodes CSARGGLAKNIQYF.

The rearrangement links TRBV6-5 to TRBJ1-1; no clear D. This CDR3 region has 15 residues. V was trimmed by 0 bases and J by 5 bases, leaving 13 bases between them. CDR1 MNHEY and CDR2 SVGAGI come from the germline V gene. In DNA, the CDR3 is TGTGCCAGCAGTTACTCGGGGTTTCCGGGGACTGAAGCTTTCTTT. Amino acid sequence: CASSYSGFPGTEAFF.

This clonotype was seen at least ten times. The chain joins TRBV2 to TRBJ2-5; TRBD2 matches at 12 bases. The germline gives CDR1 SNHLY, CDR2 FYNNEI. J lost 5 bases, V lost 3 bases, and 4 bases had no gene match. This CDR3 has 15 amino acids. The CDR3 bases are TGTGCCAGCAGTGAGCTAGCGGGAGGGAAGGAGACCCAGTACTTC. Translated, it gives CASSELAGGKETQYF.

This clonotype was counted at least ten times. The chain employs TRBV12-3 or TRBV12-4 and TRBJ2-3; TRBD1 agrees at 10 bases. V lost 2 bases to trimming and J lost 4 bases; unmatched junction nucleotides: 6. The CDR3 has 16 residues. For the CDR3, the DNA is TGTGCCAGCAGTTTAATGAGGACAGGGGGATCAGATACGCAGTATTTT. As protein: CASSLMRTGGSDTQYF.